Below are 26 T cell receptor beta chains sequenced from a single sample in a study of T cell responses to AZD1222 COVID-19 vaccine. Sequencing was performed with immunoSEQ multiplex PCR; in TCRdb, only in-frame clones are kept and a portion is missing. The sample gives 90,000 or so clones, approximately 86% of which show up once; around 8% is in the top ten. This sample comprised peripheral blood, obtained on day 0 of AZD1222 vaccination. The receptors originated from an adult in good health.

This chain connects TRBV7-2 to TRBJ1-1, with D uncertain. The CDR3 spans 14 residues. V was pared by 5 bases and J by 4 bases, with 14 bases between. CDR1 is SGHTA, CDR2 FQGNSA, per germline. This chain's CDR3 is CASSSLSGGTEAFF. For the CDR3, the DNA is TGTGCCAGCAGCAGTCTTTCAGGAGGCACTGAAGCTTTCTTT.

The chain links TRBV9 to TRBJ2-3; 8 bases are shared with TRBD2. The V gene end was trimmed by 0 bases and the J gene end by 0 bases; junction bases not matched to a gene: 15. The CDR3 extends over 20 amino acids. The germline CDR1 and CDR2 sequences are SGDLS and YYNGEE. DNA for the CDR3: TGTGCCAGCAGCGTAGGAATCAGGGCACTAGCGGCTTTTAGCACAGATACGCAGTATTTT. This translates into CASSVGIRALAAFSTDTQYF.

This clone was found once. V is TRBV28 and J is TRBJ2-1; D is undetermined. Germline V lookup: CDR1 MDHEN, CDR2 SYDVKM. V was pared by 5 bases and J by 3 bases, with 11 bases between. This CDR3 spans 14 amino acids. The CDR3 here is CASSLLDFYNEQFF. The CDR3 DNA sequence: TGTGCCAGCAGTCTCCTAGATTTCTACAATGAGCAGTTCTTC.

J is TRBJ1-5 and V is TRBV19, with TRBD1 identical over 8 bases. Trimming took 6 bases from V and 2 from J; bases not matched to a gene: 3. Germline CDR1 LNHDA, CDR2 SQIVND (reference sequence). The CDR3 totals 14 residues. CDR3 in DNA: TGTGCCAGTAGGGTACAGGGGGGCAATCAGCCCCAGCATTTT. It translates to CASRVQGGNQPQHF.

This chain connects TRBV10-3 to TRBJ2-3; TRBD2 agrees at 11 bases. The germline V gene has CDR1 ENHRY and CDR2 SYGVKD. The CDR3 contains 16 residues. V was clipped by 0 bases and J by 4 bases; unmatched bases: 3. Here the CDR3 reads CAISESRTSGPDTQYF. The DNA for the CDR3 is TGTGCCATCAGTGAGTCAAGGACTAGCGGGCCAGATACGCAGTATTTT.

V and J are TRBV28 and TRBJ1-2, with D perhaps matching TRBD1 (6 bases). This CDR3 comprises 10 residues. CDR1 is MDHEN, CDR2 SYDVKM, per germline. Between the trimmed V and J ends, which lost 10 bases and 4 bases, there was a span of 7 bases. CDR3 protein: CATQGYGYTF. DNA for the CDR3: TGTGCCACACAGGGCTATGGCTACACCTTC.

This clone occurred a few times. CDR3 DNA: TGTGCCAGCAGCCAAGATTGGGCGGTGAGCACAGATACGCAGTATTTT. Protein: CASSQDWAVSTDTQYF. This chain connects TRBV3-1 (or the pseudogene TRBV3-2) to TRBJ2-3; no firm D call. The V end was cut by 0 bases, the J end by 0 bases, with 10 bases between. Germline lookup yields CDR1 LGHDT and CDR2 YNNKEL (reference sequence). The CDR3 sequence is 16 residues long.

The rearrangement joins TRBV18 to TRBJ2-2; no clear D gene. V lost 4 bases and J 8 bases, leaving 11 bases between the germline ends. Looked up from germline, CDR1 is KGHSH and CDR2 is LQKENI. The CDR3 spans 13 residues. Written as DNA, the CDR3 is TGTGCCAGCTCACGCCCCCCGGTAGGGGAGCTGTTTTTT. It encodes CASSRPPVGELFF.

This clone occurred a few times. This chain links TRBV5-1 with TRBJ2-2; D remains unclear. The CDR3 spans 15 residues. Deletions cut 2 bases from V and 6 bases from J, with 14 bases between. Per the germline V gene, CDR1 is SGHRS and CDR2 is YFSETQ. The CDR3 DNA is TGCGCCAGCAGCTTATGGGGAAATCAGGCCGGGGAGCTGTTTTTT. This codes for CASSLWGNQAGELFF.

V and J are TRBV9 and TRBJ2-2; D remains unclear. The CDR3 runs to 14 residues. Germline V gene sequence: CDR1 SGDLS, CDR2 YYNGEE. Trimming removed 4 bases from V and 3 bases from J, with 10 bases in between. Written as DNA, the CDR3 is TGTGCCAGCAGCTTCGGTTGGGACACCGGGGAGCTGTTTTTT. This codes for CASSFGWDTGELFF.

The chain links TRBV5-8 to TRBJ1-5, with TRBD1 matching over 12 bases. This CDR3 has 15 amino acids. Germline-derived CDR1 and CDR2 are SGHTS and YDEGEE. The V and J ends lost 4 bases and 6 bases, in that order; junction bases with no gene match: 5. The CDR3 protein is CASSMGQGAFQPQHF. The DNA for the CDR3 is TGTGCCAGCAGCATGGGACAGGGGGCATTTCAGCCCCAGCATTTT.

The chain combines TRBV7-2 with TRBJ2-3; D ambiguous. CDR3 size: 14 residues. V dropped 5 bases and J dropped 4 bases, with 13 bases sitting between them. Germline loops: CDR1 SGHTA, CDR2 FQGNSA. The CDR3 spells CASSQDAAPDTQYF. The CDR3 region has the DNA TGTGCCAGCAGCCAGGACGCGGCCCCAGATACGCAGTATTTT.

This clone has just a few counts. The rearrangement joins TRBV4-1 to TRBJ2-5; TRBD2 matches 8 bases. CDR3 length: 16 amino acids. Trimming removed 0 bases from V and 5 bases from J; junction bases left unmatched: 8. Germline V gene data show CDR1 as MGHRA and CDR2 as YSYEKL. The CDR3 region has the DNA TGCGCCAGCAGCCAAGAGAGGACGGGAGGGTGGGAGACCCAGTACTTC. This gives the protein CASSQERTGGWETQYF.

This chain uses TRBV5-4 with TRBJ2-2; D is possibly TRBD1 (6 bases). The CDR3 runs 16 residues. CDR1 SGHNT and CDR2 YYREEE come from the germline V gene (reference sequence). Trimming took 2 bases from V and 0 from J, leaving 11 bases between them. The CDR3 bases are TGTGCCAGCAGCTTTGAGGCAGGGGCGAACACCGGGGAGCTGTTTTTT. Encoded protein: CASSFEAGANTGELFF.

The chain uses TRBV21-1 and TRBJ2-3; the table's D call of TRBD2 was not tested on the DNA. TRBV21-1 is annotated as a pseudogene. The CDR3 has 18 amino acids. The chain's CDR3 is CASPGTSGRVRKTDTQYF. In nucleotides, the CDR3 is TGTGCCAGCCCGGGGACTAGCGGGAGGGTGCGAAAGACAGATACGCAGTATTTT.

The J gene is TRBJ2-7, the V gene TRBV4-3, with 7 bases matching TRBD1. Germline V gene sequence: CDR1 LGHNA, CDR2 YSLEER. V was pared by 4 bases and J by 0 bases, with 9 bases of the junction left unmatched. This CDR3 is built from 16 residues. The CDR3 DNA sequence: TGCGCCAGCAGCCGGGCGTTGACAGGGAGCTCCTACGAGCAGTACTTC. It specifies CASSRALTGSSYEQYF.

This clone was counted a single time. The chain uses TRBV28 and TRBJ1-5; a possible D gene is TRBD1 (5 bases). The CDR3 is 16 amino acids. CDR1 and CDR2 (germline): MDHEN, SYDVKM. Trimming stripped 5 bases from V and 7 bases from J, with 21 bases between. The CDR3 coding sequence is TGTGCCAGCAGTCCAGCGGCCCGGGACCCCGGGCAGCCCCAGCATTTT. Translating gives CASSPAARDPGQPQHF.

The chain joins TRBV4-1 to TRBJ2-7; TRBD1 is a possible D gene (5 bases). The germline V and J ends were trimmed by 1 base and 6 bases, with 16 bases remaining between them. CDR1 is MGHRA, CDR2 YSYEKL, per germline. This CDR3 is 15 amino acids long. CDR3 in DNA: TGCGCCAGCAGCCAAGTGTTCCAGGGATTTGTCGAGCAGTACTTC. Translation: CASSQVFQGFVEQYF.

V gene TRBV18 combines with J gene TRBJ2-5; D possibly corresponds to TRBD2 (5 bases). Between the trimmed V and J ends, which lost 6 bases and 5 bases, there was a span of 19 bases. The CDR3 is made up of 15 amino acids. Germline V CDR1 and CDR2: KGHSH, LQKENI. CDR3 amino acids: CASSLVLSDWETQYF. As DNA, the CDR3 is TGTGCCAGCTCGTTGGTCCTCTCGGACTGGGAGACCCAGTACTTC.

V usage is TRBV19 and J usage is TRBJ2-2; tentative D call: TRBD1 (5 bases). This CDR3 is 12 amino acids long. Trimming shortened V by 6 bases and J by 5 bases, and 7 bases separated the two germline ends. The germline V gene encodes CDR1 LNHDA and CDR2 SQIVND (reference sequence). The CDR3 bases are TGTGCCAGTAGCAGACAGACCGGGGAGCTGTTTTTT. It translates to CASSRQTGELFF.

This rearrangement joins TRBV7-2 to TRBJ2-7; 8 bases align to TRBD2. Germline V gene sequence: CDR1 SGHTA, CDR2 FQGNSA. CDR3 length: 15 amino acids. V was clipped by 3 bases and J by 6 bases; unmatched bases: 10. CDR3 sequence: CASSFGPGLGFEQYF. The CDR3 DNA reads TGTGCCAGCAGCTTCGGCCCGGGACTAGGCTTCGAGCAGTACTTC.

The CDR3 protein is CASSLDHPGLATDTQYF. CDR3 in DNA: TGTGCCAGCAGCTTAGACCACCCGGGACTAGCGACAGATACGCAGTATTTT. V usage is TRBV11-2 and J usage is TRBJ2-3, with TRBD2 matching over 10 bases. Germline V gives CDR1 SGHAT, CDR2 FQNNGV. The trim removed 0 bases at V and 3 bases at J, leaving 6 bases unmatched. The CDR3 runs to 17 residues.

The chain carries TRBV28 and TRBJ1-2; 9 bases are a match to TRBD1. Germline CDR1 reads MDHEN; CDR2 reads SYDVKM. This CDR3 is built from 14 residues. The ends lost 6 bases at V and 7 bases at J; junction bases unmatched: 9. The CDR3 reads CASRLGQGIVGYTF. CDR3 DNA sequence: TGTGCCAGCAGACTGGGACAGGGAATTGTTGGCTACACCTTC.

The chain is built from TRBV28 and TRBJ1-5; perhaps TRBD1 as D (5 bases). V lost 7 bases and J lost 7, with 11 bases in between. CDR1 MDHEN and CDR2 SYDVKM come from the germline V gene. The CDR3 covers 12 residues. The CDR3 loop reads CASTTGYQPQHF. The CDR3, as DNA: TGTGCCAGCACCACAGGTTACCAGCCCCAGCATTTT.

The V and J genes are TRBV5-8 and TRBJ2-3; D is tentatively TRBD1 or TRBD2 (7 bases each). The germline V gene has CDR1 SGHTS and CDR2 YDEGEE. Trimming left V 5 bases short and J 15 bases short, with 28 bases between. CDR3 length equals 15 residues. In DNA form, the CDR3 reads TGTGCCAGCAGACCCAGGGGGACTACAGGTGGCGCAGTATATTTT. Translation: CASRPRGTTGGAVYF.

The chain carries TRBV28 and TRBJ1-2; perhaps TRBD1 as D (6 bases). The CDR3 contains 12 residues. The ends were cut back, 6 bases at V and 6 bases at J, with 11 bases in the middle. In germline, CDR1 is MDHEN, CDR2 SYDVKM. The CDR3 loop is CASSLNRDGYTF. In DNA form, the CDR3 reads TGTGCCAGCAGCCTCAACAGGGATGGCTACACCTTC.